This TCR beta chain was documented in a study of blood T cell repertoires in COVID-19. Across the study: Whether acute or convalescent, the COVID-19 samples came from the United States, Italy and Spain. PBMCs, B-cell-depleted T cells, or T cells provided the cDNA or gDNA that made up the material.

Patients at the Seattle site were enrolled during active infection and followed longitudinally. Authors' methods: Amplification of reference gene primers was used by the study to estimate nucleated cell counts. Only in-frame clones appear in the TCRdb table, and some are missing; sequencing was by immunoSEQ multiplex PCR. The V and J calls and clone size come from that table; D and trimming were worked out from the DNA. The sample has 200,000 to 250,000 clones; approximately 90% are singletons. Germline V gene lookup returns CDR1 LGHDT and CDR2 YNNKEL (reference sequence). With 4 bases clipped from V and 10 bases from J, the junction kept 5 bases outside the gene matches. This CDR3 spans 12 amino acids.

The TCR sequence derives from a man aged 30 to 39 with COVID-19, enrolled during active disease. The chain has TRBV3-1 (or the pseudogene TRBV3-2) and TRBJ2-5, with TRBD1 identical over 8 bases. Sequences were obtained from peripheral blood. In DNA, the CDR3 is TGTGCCAGCAGCCCGAACAGGGGGGACCAGTACTTC. As protein: CASSPNRGDQYF.